Below are 9 T cell receptor beta chains sequenced from a single sample in a study of response to subunit inactivated influenza vaccine. TCRdb reprocessed the RT-PCR reads via MiXCR and lists one record per CDR3 protein. The sample contains about 700,000 distinct CDR3 sequences, 15% to 19% of which appear only once. The sample consisted of PBMCs from blood, taken about 12 days after vaccination. The receptors here all came from a man aged 45-65 years who received an inactivated influenza vaccine.

This clonotype was seen more than once but under ten times. V and J are TRBV20-1 and TRBJ1-4; D remains ambiguous. Trimming shortened V by 3 bases and J by 12 bases, and 17 bases separated the two germline ends. The CDR3 length is 13 residues. The germline V gene has CDR1 DFQATT and CDR2 SNEGSKA (reference sequence). CDR3 coding DNA: TGCAGTGCTAGTCCCAGTGCCGATCAGGAACTGTTTTTT. It specifies CSASPSADQELFF.

This clonotype was recorded a few times. The chain carries TRBV10-3 and TRBJ2-7, with D unclear. The germline CDR1 and CDR2 sequences are ENHRY and SYGVKD. The V end lost 2 bases, the J end lost 3 bases, and 8 bases lay between the germline ends. This CDR3 has 13 amino acids. This CDR3 is CAISENADYEQYF. The CDR3 DNA reads as TGTGCCATCAGTGAGAACGCAGACTACGAGCAGTACTTC.

This clonotype has just one count. This may be a read error, as it is one base from a much larger clone. The chain has TRBV29-1 and TRBJ2-3; TRBD1 might be the D (7 bases). V lost 4 bases to trimming and J lost 3 bases, with 11 bases between them. The CDR3 spans 13 residues. The V gene's germline CDR1 is SQVTM and CDR2 ANQGSEA. CDR3 in amino acids: CSVARGVTDTQYF. The CDR3 DNA sequence: TGCAGCGTTGCCAGGGGGGTGACAGATACGCAGTATTTT.

The rearrangement joins TRBV9 to TRBJ2-1; D may be TRBD2 (6 bases). The CDR3 has 15 amino acids. In germline, CDR1 is SGDLS, CDR2 YYNGEE. The V gene lost 4 bases and the J gene lost 2 bases, with 13 bases spanning the gap. The chain's CDR3 is CASSSRDLAYNEQFF. CDR3 sequence (DNA): TGTGCCAGCAGCTCCCGGGACTTGGCCTACAATGAGCAGTTCTTC.

The chain has TRBV20-1 and TRBJ2-4, with 10 bases lining up with TRBD2. The CDR3 totals 15 residues. The germline gives CDR1 DFQATT, CDR2 SNEGSKA (reference sequence). The V gene end was trimmed by 2 bases and the J gene end by 6 bases; junction bases not matched to a gene: 7. The CDR3 DNA reads as TGCAGTGCTAGAACAGCGGGAGGGGCGGGAAACATTCAGTACTTC. Translated: CSARTAGGAGNIQYF.

This chain joins TRBV20-1 and TRBJ2-7; D perhaps matches TRBD2 (6 bases). Per germline, CDR1 DFQATT and CDR2 SNEGSKA (reference sequence). This CDR3 spans 14 amino acids. Between the trimmed V and J ends, which lost 0 bases and 6 bases, there was a span of 15 bases. CDR3 sequence (DNA): TGCAGTGCTAGAGATATCTCGTGGGAGGTCGAGCAGTACTTC. Translating it yields CSARDISWEVEQYF.

This clonotype has just a few counts. The V and J genes are TRBV20-1 and TRBJ2-7, with D perhaps TRBD1 or TRBD2 (5 bases each). The CDR3 length is 13 residues. The germline V and J ends were trimmed by 4 bases and 2 bases, with 12 bases remaining between them. Looked up from germline, CDR1 is DFQATT and CDR2 is SNEGSKA (reference sequence). The CDR3 nucleotides read TGCAGTGCTATAAGGGGCGGGCCCTACGAGCAGTACTTC. Encoded protein: CSAIRGGPYEQYF.

This clonotype turned up a few times. The CDR3 DNA sequence: TGTGCCACCAGTGATTTTTATGGGGCGGGGGAGACCCAGTACTTC. Residues: CATSDFYGAGETQYF. This chain connects TRBV24-1 to TRBJ2-5; possibly TRBD2 for D (6 bases). Germline V gene lookup returns CDR1 KGHDR and CDR2 SFDVKD. The CDR3 has 15 residues. V lost 1 base and J lost 5, with 13 bases in between.

There are a few counts of this clonotype. The chain is built from TRBV7-2 and TRBJ1-2, with D unclear. From germline, CDR1 is SGHTA and CDR2 FQGNSA. The CDR3 covers 12 residues. Trimming pared 8 bases from V and 3 bases from J, leaving 10 bases between. CDR3 coding DNA: TGTGCCAGCGGTAGGGTCGACTATGGCTACACCTTC. Its translation: CASGRVDYGYTF. Filled out from reference TRBV7-2 and TRBJ1-2, the complete variable domain reads GAGVSQSPSNKVTEKGKDVELRCDPISGHTALYWYRQSLGQGLEFLIYFQGNSAPDKSGLPSDRFSAERTGGSVSTLTIQRTQQEDSAVYLCASGRVDYGYTFGSGTRLTVV.